This T cell receptor (beta chain) originates from a study of T cell responses to AZD1222 COVID-19 vaccine. Study-wide findings and caveats: Repertoire collection took place solely once the T cell response had peaked. Reportedly, nearly half the spike-specific TCRs target unmutated variant regions.

This clone was picked up one time. Antigen unknown. Germline lookup yields CDR1 LGHNA and CDR2 YNFKEQ. V was pared by 0 bases and J by 6 bases, with 3 bases of the junction left unmatched. The CDR3 spans 15 residues. The assay was immunoSEQ multiplex PCR, and TCRdb's table has in-frame clones only and misses some. The data contain 130,000 to 150,000 clones, around 84% of them singletons. The V and J genes are TRBV4-2 and TRBJ1-2, with 11 positions matching TRBD1. The sample was peripheral blood, taken 28 days after the second AZD1222 dose. The clonotype was recovered from an adult who received the AZD1222 COVID-19 vaccine. CDR3 nucleotide sequence: TGTGCCAGCAGCCAAGAGTGGACAGGGGGCGATGGCTACACCTTC. It specifies CASSQEWTGGDGYTF.